The rows below give T cell receptor beta chains drawn from one sample of a study of technical replicates of blood from several donors. Here immunoSEQ multiplex PCR was the method, and the copy in TCRdb shows in-frame clones only, minus some. This table has about 70,000 clones, approximately 96% appearing once. Sequenced: T cells isolated from PBMCs. Receptors were obtained from a human donor in good health. CDR3s include the opening cysteine and the closing phenylalanine or tryptophan. The D gene is left open where the match is weak. The size of a clone is reported for some rows only, either as once, few or many, or as a class for expanded clones.

clone size: -
CDR3 length: 17
D gene: -
J gene: TRBJ2-7
V gene: TRBV9
CDR3 DNA: TGTGCCAGCAGCGTAGGAGGGTTCGGGGGTCGCTCCTACGAGCAGTACTTC
CDR3 protein: CASSVGGFGGRSYEQYF

clone size: -
CDR3 length: 13
D gene: -
J gene: TRBJ2-1
V gene: TRBV13
CDR3 DNA: TGTGCCAGCAGCCCGGGATCCTACAATGAGCAGTTCTTC
CDR3 protein: CASSPGSYNEQFF

clone size: -
CDR3 length: 16
D gene: -
J gene: TRBJ2-3
V gene: TRBV5-4
CDR3 DNA: TGTGCCAGCAGCTTCGGTGGCGCGGGAATCACAGATACGCAGTATTTT
CDR3 protein: CASSFGGAGITDTQYF

clone size: -
CDR3 length: 13
D gene: -
J gene: TRBJ1-1
V gene: TRBV5-6
CDR3 DNA: TGTGCCAGCAACCCTCAGGGGAACACTGAAGCTTTCTTT
CDR3 protein: CASNPQGNTEAFF

clone size: -
CDR3 length: 15
D gene: -
J gene: TRBJ1-6
V gene: TRBV7-9
CDR3 DNA: TGTGCCAGCAGCCCAGGCGGCGGGCAAAATTCACCCCTCCACTTT
CDR3 protein: CASSPGGGQNSPLHF

clone size: -
CDR3 length: 16
D gene: TRBD2
J gene: TRBJ2-5
V gene: TRBV30
CDR3 DNA: TGTGCCTGGAGCGCGAGACTAGCGGGAGGGCAGGAGACCCAGTACTTC
CDR3 protein: CAWSARLAGGQETQYF

clone size: -
CDR3 length: 13
D gene: -
J gene: TRBJ1-4
V gene: TRBV27
CDR3 DNA: TGTGCCAGCCGCCGGGATGTGAATGAAAAACTGTTTTTT
CDR3 protein: CASRRDVNEKLFF

clone size: -
CDR3 length: 15
D gene: -
J gene: TRBJ2-3
V gene: TRBV7-9
CDR3 DNA: TGTGCCAGCAGCTTAGTTGGGCGGGCCACAGATACGCAGTATTTT
CDR3 protein: CASSLVGRATDTQYF

clone size: -
CDR3 length: 16
D gene: -
J gene: TRBJ1-1
V gene: TRBV4-1
CDR3 DNA: TGCGCCAGCAGCCAATTTAGAACAGTAAAAAACACTGAAGCTTTCTTT
CDR3 protein: CASSQFRTVKNTEAFF

clone size: -
CDR3 length: 14
D gene: -
J gene: TRBJ1-5
V gene: TRBV19
CDR3 DNA: TGTGCCAGTAGTATTTTTGGGGGCGATCAGCCCCAGCATTTT
CDR3 protein: CASSIFGGDQPQHF

clone size: -
CDR3 length: 19
D gene: TRBD2
J gene: TRBJ2-2
V gene: TRBV5-6
CDR3 DNA: TGTGCCAGCAGCTCGACTTTTTGGACGGGAGGGCCCCGCACCGGGGAGCTGTTTTTT
CDR3 protein: CASSSTFWTGGPRTGELFF

clone size: -
CDR3 length: 15
D gene: -
J gene: TRBJ1-2
V gene: TRBV2
CDR3 DNA: TGTGCCAGCAGACCCGAGGACAAAGCTTACTATGGCTACACCTTC
CDR3 protein: CASRPEDKAYYGYTF

clone size: -
CDR3 length: 19
D gene: -
J gene: TRBJ2-7
V gene: TRBV2
CDR3 DNA: TGTGCCAGCAGTGAAAAATTAATTATTCGGTTAAGGGGCAGCTACGAGCAGTACTTC
CDR3 protein: CASSEKLIIRLRGSYEQYF

clone size: -
CDR3 length: 14
D gene: -
J gene: TRBJ2-5
V gene: TRBV25-1
CDR3 DNA: TGTGCCAGCAGTGATGGGGCGGCAGGGGAGACCCAGTACTTC
CDR3 protein: CASSDGAAGETQYF

clone size: -
CDR3 length: 17
D gene: -
J gene: TRBJ2-3
V gene: TRBV16
CDR3 DNA: TGTGCCAGCAGCCAATCAGTGGAGGGGGGGCGCACAGATACGCAGTATTTT
CDR3 protein: CASSQSVEGGRTDTQYF

clone size: -
CDR3 length: 14
D gene: TRBD1
J gene: TRBJ1-2
V gene: TRBV12-5
CDR3 DNA: TGTGCTAGTGGTACACCAGGGGGGTCGAATGGCTACACCTTC
CDR3 protein: CASGTPGGSNGYTF

clone size: -
CDR3 length: 14
D gene: TRBD1
J gene: TRBJ2-7
V gene: TRBV18
CDR3 DNA: TGTGCCAGCTCACCGACAGGGACCTCCTACGAGCAGTACTTC
CDR3 protein: CASSPTGTSYEQYF

clone size: -
CDR3 length: 15
D gene: -
J gene: TRBJ1-2
V gene: TRBV14
CDR3 DNA: TGTGCCAGCAGCCAAGGGTCGGGACGGGGGTATGGCTACACCTTC
CDR3 protein: CASSQGSGRGYGYTF

clone size: -
CDR3 length: 15
D gene: -
J gene: TRBJ2-3
V gene: TRBV6-1
CDR3 DNA: TGTGCCAGCAGAGGGGACACCGGCTTCCCAGATACGCAGTATTTT
CDR3 protein: CASRGDTGFPDTQYF

clone size: -
CDR3 length: 18
D gene: -
J gene: TRBJ1-5
V gene: TRBV27
CDR3 DNA: TGTGCCAGCAGTTTGTATGACCCCGGGATCTTTAGCAATCAGCCCCAGCATTTT
CDR3 protein: CASSLYDPGIFSNQPQHF

clone size: few
CDR3 length: 14
D gene: TRBD2
J gene: TRBJ2-2
V gene: TRBV6-6
CDR3 DNA: TGTGCCAGCAGTTCCGGGACTAGCTCCGGGGAGCTGTTTTTT
CDR3 protein: CASSSGTSSGELFF

clone size: -
CDR3 length: 15
D gene: -
J gene: TRBJ1-1
V gene: TRBV27
CDR3 DNA: TGTGCCAGCAGCCCGGGATTGGCCATGAACACTGAAGCTTTCTTT
CDR3 protein: CASSPGLAMNTEAFF

clone size: -
CDR3 length: 13
D gene: -
J gene: TRBJ1-1
V gene: TRBV6-1
CDR3 DNA: TGTGCCAGCAGTGACGTGGACAGAACTGAAGCTTTCTTT
CDR3 protein: CASSDVDRTEAFF

clone size: -
CDR3 length: 16
D gene: TRBD1
J gene: TRBJ2-2
V gene: TRBV7-2
CDR3 DNA: TGTGCCAGCAGCTCAGGCGGGACAGGGGGATCAGGGGAGCTGTTTTTT
CDR3 protein: CASSSGGTGGSGELFF

clone size: -
CDR3 length: 16
D gene: TRBD1
J gene: TRBJ2-5
V gene: TRBV7-9
CDR3 DNA: TGTGCCAGCAGCTGGGGGACAGGGATGGTGGAAGAGACCCAGTACTTC
CDR3 protein: CASSWGTGMVEETQYF

clone size: -
CDR3 length: 16
D gene: TRBD2
J gene: TRBJ2-7
V gene: TRBV5-4
CDR3 DNA: TGTGCCAGCAGCTCCTCTAGCGGGGGGGCGGTCTACGAGCAGTACTTC
CDR3 protein: CASSSSSGGAVYEQYF

clone size: -
CDR3 length: 13
D gene: -
J gene: TRBJ1-1
V gene: TRBV5-1
CDR3 DNA: TGCGCCAGCAGCTTGTCCGAAACGGCTGAAGCTTTCTTT
CDR3 protein: CASSLSETAEAFF

clone size: -
CDR3 length: 14
D gene: TRBD1
J gene: TRBJ1-1
V gene: TRBV29-1
CDR3 DNA: TGCAGCGTTGAAGTAGGGGGCCTTGCGGCTGAAGCTTTCTTT
CDR3 protein: CSVEVGGLAAEAFF

clone size: -
CDR3 length: 17
D gene: -
J gene: TRBJ2-7
V gene: TRBV11-2
CDR3 DNA: TGTGCCAGCAGCTTAGCCCTAGGTGGAAGGCAGCCCTACGAGCAGTACTTC
CDR3 protein: CASSLALGGRQPYEQYF

clone size: -
CDR3 length: 15
D gene: -
J gene: TRBJ1-5
V gene: TRBV7-9
CDR3 DNA: TGTGCCAGCAGCTTAGACGGGGGGGGCAATCAGCCCCAGCATTTT
CDR3 protein: CASSLDGGGNQPQHF

clone size: -
CDR3 length: 14
D gene: TRBD1
J gene: TRBJ2-7
V gene: TRBV27
CDR3 DNA: TGTGCCAGCAGTTTAATAGGACAGGCCTACGAGCAGTACTTC
CDR3 protein: CASSLIGQAYEQYF

clone size: -
CDR3 length: 14
D gene: -
J gene: TRBJ2-7
V gene: TRBV6-1
CDR3 DNA: TGTGCCAGCAGGGCCGCTATAGGGGACTACGAGCAGTACTTC
CDR3 protein: CASRAAIGDYEQYF

clone size: once
CDR3 length: 17
D gene: TRBD1
J gene: TRBJ1-5
V gene: TRBV5-6
CDR3 DNA: TGTGCCAGCAGCTTGACTCCCGGGACAGATAGCAATCAGCCCCAGCATTTT
CDR3 protein: CASSLTPGTDSNQPQHF

clone size: -
CDR3 length: 16
D gene: TRBD1
J gene: TRBJ1-4
V gene: TRBV12-5
CDR3 DNA: TGTGCTAGTGGTTTCCTCTACAGGGGGCAGGGTGAAAAACTGTTTTTT
CDR3 protein: CASGFLYRGQGEKLFF

clone size: -
CDR3 length: 15
D gene: -
J gene: TRBJ2-7
V gene: TRBV30
CDR3 DNA: TGTGCCTGGAGTCCGACAGGTCAGAGCTCCTACGAGCAGTACTTC
CDR3 protein: CAWSPTGQSSYEQYF

clone size: -
CDR3 length: 15
D gene: -
J gene: TRBJ1-1
V gene: TRBV19
CDR3 DNA: TGTGCCAGTAACCATGCACAGCACCGGAACACTGAAGCTTTCTTT
CDR3 protein: CASNHAQHRNTEAFF

clone size: -
CDR3 length: 13
D gene: -
J gene: TRBJ1-1
V gene: TRBV11-3
CDR3 DNA: TGTGCCAGCAGCTTAGGCGGGGCAGCCCGGCCTTTCTTT
CDR3 protein: CASSLGGAARPFF

clone size: -
CDR3 length: 11
D gene: -
J gene: TRBJ1-1
V gene: TRBV10-1
CDR3 DNA: TGCGCCAGCAGTGAAGGAGGCGAAGCTTTCTTT
CDR3 protein: CASSEGGEAFF

clone size: -
CDR3 length: 17
D gene: TRBD1
J gene: TRBJ1-3
V gene: TRBV27
CDR3 DNA: TGTGCCAGCAGTTCCTTTAGACAGGGGAGAACAGGAAACACCATATATTTT
CDR3 protein: CASSSFRQGRTGNTIYF

clone size: -
CDR3 length: 14
D gene: -
J gene: TRBJ2-2
V gene: TRBV11-2
CDR3 DNA: TGTGCCAGCAGCTTAGCTGTGAACACCGGGGAGCTGTTTTTT
CDR3 protein: CASSLAVNTGELFF